This T cell receptor beta chain was recorded in a study of OX40 agonist ivuxolimab in advanced cancers. Study observations and caveats: CD8+ T cells averaged more expanded clones than CD4+.

Libraries were prepared by immunoSEQ multiplex PCR; TCRdb keeps only in-frame clonotypes and omits some of them. The sample lists around 87,000 clones, 90% to 95% occurring once. Per germline, CDR1 LGHNT and CDR2 FRNRAP. V lost 2 bases and J lost 4; bases outside the gene matches: 11. CDR3 size: 16 residues. In regard to this clone: Its antigen is currently unknown.

The sequences come from CD4+ or CD8+ T cells sorted from blood, collected in a trial of the OX40 agonist ivuxolimab. The receptor comes from an adult with an advanced solid tumor such as melanoma, head and neck, liver or kidney cancer. The chain recombines TRBV12-5 with TRBJ2-7; TRBD1 matches 7 bases. CDR3 DNA: TGTGCTAGTGGTTTGAGGATAAGGACAGGCTCATACGAGCAGTACTTC. Encoded protein: CASGLRIRTGSYEQYF.